This TCR beta chain came from a study of blood T cell repertoires in COVID-19 (dated by TCRdb to 2020 to 2021). For context, the study as a whole: Collaborator samples came from the United States, Italy and Spain and covered acute and convalescent phases of COVID-19. A freely available public database, intended as a resource for researchers studying the immune response to SARS-CoV-2, is where the repertoires were released. The dataset comprised deeply sampled blood TCRbeta repertoires from subjects exposed to, actively infected with, or recovered from COVID-19. The material from the prospective study consisted of cDNA or gDNA derived from T cells, B-cell-depleted T cells, or PBMCs. Sample metadata almost always included a de-identified subject ID, COVID-19 status, age in years and sex. The samples were drawn from two sources: the first 160 participants of the ongoing ImmuneRACE study, and 1,000 to 1,500 subjects contributed by 6 global collaborators. Where available, HLA class I and class II types were obtained from metadata supplied by the sample provider rather than from assay-based typing.

TCRbeta CDR3 regions were amplified from genomic DNA using the immunoSEQ Assay, a bias-controlled multiplex PCR. As for the authors' bioinformatics: The number of nucleated cells in each sample was estimated by amplification of reference gene primers within the assay. To quantify the absolute abundance of each unique TCRbeta CDR3 rearrangement, sequence reads were collapsed and filtered. Productive Simpson clonality was computed per sample as the square root of Simpson's diversity index over productive rearrangements. Held by TCRdb, this immuneACCESS table contains in-frame sequences only and omits some clones. Under half of the omission traces to an unresolved V gene where checked; the cause of the rest is unknown. V, J and clone size are those of that table, while D and trimming were read from the DNA. The sample yields a few hundred thousand clones; roughly 86% were counted once. The biggest ten clones account for just under 9.5% of the sample.

To note about this clone: Its specific antigen is unknown. No base quality information exists; no much larger clone differs at one position.

Reading the germline V gene gives CDR1 SGHRS and CDR2 YFSETQ. Trimming accounts for 2 bases at V and 2 bases at J, while the number of junction bases matched to no gene is 6. The cysteine opens and the phenylalanine closes a CDR3 of 16 amino acids. Of all the DNA, just the CDR3 is kept, 48 bases in frame from base 1. Study-level results and caveats: How much clinical and demographic metadata was included differed by source and by participant, and the metadata was provided uncurated.

Collaborating institutions collected whole blood in K2EDTA tubes following their own protocols. For TCRbeta analysis, collaborators shipped samples as frozen whole blood, isolated PBMCs, or DNA extracted from either of those sample types. The clonotype originates from a man between 18 and 29 years old with active or convalescent COVID-19. The rearrangement joined TRBV5-1 to TRBJ2-3; TRBD2 agrees with 9 junctional bases. Sequenced: peripheral blood. The CDR3 sequence is CASSFLRGGPTDTQYF. The nucleotides read TGCGCCAGCAGCTTTCTGCGGGGGGGCCCCACAGATACGCAGTATTTT.